A selection of T cell receptor beta chains follows, all from one sample in a study of T cell responses to AZD1222 COVID-19 vaccine. Sequencing was performed with immunoSEQ multiplex PCR; in TCRdb, only in-frame clones are kept and a portion is missing. Seen here are some 69,000 clones, less than 90% observed once, and the top ten hold around a quarter. Sequenced material: peripheral blood, taken 28 days after the second AZD1222 dose. Receptors were obtained from an adult who received the AZD1222 COVID-19 vaccine. The conserved cysteine and the conserved F or W are not part of the CDR3 here. The order of the fields is CDR3 protein, clone size, V gene, J gene. Clone size is stated in some rows and not others, as once, few, many or a class when expanded.

cdr3_aa: ASSRDYTSYNEQF
clone_size: few
v_call: TRBV18
j_call: TRBJ2-1

cdr3_aa: ASSPMKGSIQY
clone_size: -
v_call: TRBV27
j_call: TRBJ2-4

cdr3_aa: ASSFSGRNTEAF
clone_size: -
v_call: TRBV27
j_call: TRBJ1-1

cdr3_aa: ASRTGGVNYGYT
clone_size: -
v_call: TRBV11-2
j_call: TRBJ1-2

cdr3_aa: ASRRTNEKLF
clone_size: -
v_call: TRBV6-5
j_call: TRBJ1-4

cdr3_aa: ASSLWDTNTEAF
clone_size: few
v_call: TRBV5-1
j_call: TRBJ1-1

cdr3_aa: ASSLKGTLNTGELF
clone_size: -
v_call: TRBV7-3
j_call: TRBJ2-2

cdr3_aa: AWSFLAGSYNEQF
clone_size: -
v_call: TRBV30
j_call: TRBJ2-1

cdr3_aa: ASSEAGVAFLAF
clone_size: -
v_call: TRBV6-1
j_call: TRBJ2-1

cdr3_aa: ASSRDRETGNQPQH
clone_size: -
v_call: TRBV5-6
j_call: TRBJ1-5

cdr3_aa: ASSLGTSGGLIPQY
clone_size: -
v_call: TRBV11-2
j_call: TRBJ2-3

cdr3_aa: SASEGSASGTYEQY
clone_size: -
v_call: TRBV20-1
j_call: TRBJ2-7

cdr3_aa: ASSPRQPSTEAF
clone_size: -
v_call: TRBV18
j_call: TRBJ1-1

cdr3_aa: SVVVSGRNNEQF
clone_size: -
v_call: TRBV29-1
j_call: TRBJ2-1

cdr3_aa: ASSRGVNYGCT
clone_size: -
v_call: TRBV27
j_call: TRBJ1-2